This T cell receptor (beta chain) was obtained from a study of T cell responses to AZD1222 COVID-19 vaccine. Study context: Second doses that came at about 4 or about 12 weeks were put together.

Libraries were prepared by immunoSEQ multiplex PCR; TCRdb keeps only in-frame clonotypes and omits some of them. The sample contains roughly 200,000 clones, 88% of which appear only once. Notes on this clone: Its target is not known.

Germline values: CDR1 LGHNA, CDR2 YSLEER. V lost 1 base and J 8 bases, leaving 14 bases between the germline ends. CDR3 length: 14 residues. General study points: Spike was spanned by vaccine-associated CD4 TCRs, which were dominant at 160-218 and 743-854. Vaccination with two AZD1222 doses was followed by a rise in Spike-specific TCR breadth and depth.

The sequenced sample was peripheral blood, obtained on day 0 of AZD1222 vaccination. The chain links TRBV4-3 to TRBJ1-2; D perhaps matches TRBD1 (6 bases). The receptor was derived from an adult in good health. The CDR3 region is CASSQGYRVGGYTF. DNA for the CDR3: TGCGCCAGCAGCCAAGGCTACAGGGTTGGGGGCTACACCTTC.